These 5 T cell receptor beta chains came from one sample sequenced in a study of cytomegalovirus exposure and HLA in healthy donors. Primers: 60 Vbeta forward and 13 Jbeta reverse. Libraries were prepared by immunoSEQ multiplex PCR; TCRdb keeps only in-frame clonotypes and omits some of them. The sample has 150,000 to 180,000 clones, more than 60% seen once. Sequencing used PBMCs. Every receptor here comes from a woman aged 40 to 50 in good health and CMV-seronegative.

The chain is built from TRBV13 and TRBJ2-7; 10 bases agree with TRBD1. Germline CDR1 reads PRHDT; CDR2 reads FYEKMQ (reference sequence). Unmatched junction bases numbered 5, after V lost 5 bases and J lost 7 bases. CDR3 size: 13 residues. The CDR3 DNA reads TGTGCCAGCAGCCCTGGACAGGGGGATGAGCAGTACTTC. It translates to CASSPGQGDEQYF.

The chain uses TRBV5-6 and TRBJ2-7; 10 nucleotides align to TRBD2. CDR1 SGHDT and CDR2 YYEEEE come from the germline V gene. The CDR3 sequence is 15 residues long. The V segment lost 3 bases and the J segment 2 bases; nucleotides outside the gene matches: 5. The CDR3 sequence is CASSSLLAGAYEQYF. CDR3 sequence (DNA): TGTGCCAGCAGCTCCCTCCTAGCGGGAGCCTACGAGCAGTACTTC. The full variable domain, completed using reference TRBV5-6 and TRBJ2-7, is DAGVTQSPTHLIKTRGQQVTLRCSPKSGHDTVSWYQQALGQGPQFIFQYYEEEERQRGNFPDRFSGHQFPNYSSELNVNALLLGDSALYLCASSSLLAGAYEQYFGPGTRLTVT.

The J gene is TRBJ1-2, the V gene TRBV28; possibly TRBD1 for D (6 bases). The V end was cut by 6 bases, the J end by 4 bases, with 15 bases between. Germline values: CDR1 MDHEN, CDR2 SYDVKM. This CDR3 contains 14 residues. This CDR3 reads CASSDTTGSYGYTF. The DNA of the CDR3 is TGTGCCAGCAGCGACACTACAGGGAGCTATGGCTACACCTTC.

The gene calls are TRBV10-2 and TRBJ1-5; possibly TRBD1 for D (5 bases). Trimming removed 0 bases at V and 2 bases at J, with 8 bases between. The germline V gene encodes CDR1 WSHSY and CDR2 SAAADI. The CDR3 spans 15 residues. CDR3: CASSESSGGNQPQHF. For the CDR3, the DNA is TGCGCCAGCAGTGAGTCGTCGGGGGGCAATCAGCCCCAGCATTTT.

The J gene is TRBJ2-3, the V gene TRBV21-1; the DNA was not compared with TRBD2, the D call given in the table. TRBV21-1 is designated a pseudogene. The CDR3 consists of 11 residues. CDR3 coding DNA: TGTGCCAGCCGGGGGGTAGATACGCAGTATTTT. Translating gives CASRGVDTQYF.